This T cell receptor beta chain stems from a study of T cell responses to AZD1222 COVID-19 vaccine. On this clone: Its specificity is not known.

Findings of the study overall: Repertoires were collected only later (after the peak T cell response had occurred).

Profiling relied on immunoSEQ multiplex PCR, and the TCRdb table lists in-frame clones only, not all of them. The profile shows about 150,000 clones, approximately 91% of them singletons. Doses given second, at about 4 or about 12 weeks, were pooled. The CDR3 contains 15 residues. After removal of 5 bases from V and 2 bases from J, the junction contained 6 bases not matched to a gene. Germline V gene lookup returns CDR1 MNHEY and CDR2 SVGEGT. This clonotype originated in an adult who received the AZD1222 COVID-19 vaccine. The chain has TRBV6-2 or TRBV6-3 and TRBJ1-2; 9 bases agree with TRBD1. Here the sequenced sample was peripheral blood, taken 28 days after the second AZD1222 dose. The DNA of the CDR3 is TGTGCCAGCAGTCGTCCCGGGACAGGGAACTATGGCTACACCTTC. This translates into CASSRPGTGNYGYTF.